This TCR beta chain emerged from a study of shared clonotypes between healthy human individuals. Turning to the study itself: Donor composition was two women and three men, aged 18 to 49. General study points: Naive subsets generally had larger estimated richness than memory subsets. Few donors restricted represented genetic and exposure-history diversity.

As to this clone: No antigen is known for it.

Germline values: CDR1 SNHLY, CDR2 FYNNEI. The junction had 16 bases not matched to a gene; V was cut back by 4 bases and J by 4 bases. The CDR3 runs to 18 residues. When replicate PCRs were run on sorted subsets, they used 150 to 250 ng DNA, some 33,000 T cell genomes. Only in-frame clones appear in the TCRdb table, and some are missing; sequencing was by immunoSEQ multiplex PCR. The sample lists about 1 million clones; roughly 80% were seen once. The receptor comes from a man younger than 35 in good health. The chain joins TRBV2 to TRBJ2-5, with TRBD1 matching over 9 bases. Sample: memory CD4+ T cells sorted from blood. Regarding subset: CD45RA-negative fraction. CDR3 in amino acids: CASSGSLTYRGRGETQYF. The CDR3 DNA is TGTGCCAGCAGTGGTTCCCTCACATACAGGGGGCGGGGAGAGACCCAGTACTTC.